This TCR beta chain was captured in a study of blood T cell repertoires in COVID-19 (dated by TCRdb to the early 2020s). With respect to the entire study: Collaborator samples came from the United States, Italy and Spain and covered acute and convalescent phases of COVID-19. The material from the prospective study consisted of cDNA or gDNA derived from T cells, B-cell-depleted T cells, or PBMCs. Deeply sampled blood TCRbeta repertoires from subjects exposed to, actively infected with, or recovered from COVID-19 were included in the dataset. The repertoires were made available in a free public database intended to serve as a resource for research on the immune response to SARS-CoV-2. The samples were drawn from the first 160 participants of the ongoing ImmuneRACE study and from under 1,500 subjects provided by 6 global collaborators. A de-identified subject ID, COVID-19 status, age in years and sex were almost always included in the sample metadata. Where HLA class I and class II types were available, the types were taken from metadata supplied by the sample provider, not from assay-based typing.

The paper's findings and limits, for the study overall: Clinical and demographic metadata were provided uncurated, with the amount varying by source and participant.

Note on this clone: Its recognized antigen is unknown. No per-base quality is available; no much larger clone lies one base away.

The immunoSEQ Assay, a bias-controlled multiplex PCR, was used to amplify TCRbeta CDR3 regions from genomic DNA. In the paper's pipeline: Nucleated cell counts per sample were estimated from amplification of reference gene primers within the assay. To quantify the absolute abundance of each unique TCRbeta CDR3 rearrangement, sequence reads were collapsed and filtered. For each sample, productive Simpson clonality was calculated as the square root of Simpson's diversity index over productive rearrangements. Held by TCRdb, this immuneACCESS table contains in-frame sequences only and omits some clones. Under half of the omission traces to an unresolved V gene where checked; the cause of the rest is unknown. The D gene and trimming were derived from the DNA, and the V and J assignments and clone size from that table. The sample includes about 120,000 clones, with approximately 82% observed a single time. The ten biggest clones cover around 4% of the sample.

Collaborating institutions collected whole blood in K2EDTA tubes following their own protocols. For TCRbeta analysis, collaborators shipped samples in one of three forms: frozen whole blood, isolated PBMCs, or DNA extracted from either of those sample types. The CDR3 spans 15 residues, from the cysteine through the phenylalanine. The read is trimmed to its CDR3 DNA, 45 bases read in frame from base 1. V lost 3 bases and J lost 5 bases; the stretch between them is 14 bases long. CDR1 LNHDA and CDR2 SQIVND are derived from the germline V gene (reference sequence). The chain is encoded by TRBV19 joined to TRBJ1-5, with the D gene not confidently named. Sequencing was done on a sample of peripheral blood. This TCR derives from a woman aged 50 to 60 with acute or convalescent COVID-19. The nucleotide sequence is given as TGTGCCAGTAGTATTGAGAGCTCCCGAGATCAGCCCCAGCATTTT. It is translated as CASSIESSRDQPQHF.